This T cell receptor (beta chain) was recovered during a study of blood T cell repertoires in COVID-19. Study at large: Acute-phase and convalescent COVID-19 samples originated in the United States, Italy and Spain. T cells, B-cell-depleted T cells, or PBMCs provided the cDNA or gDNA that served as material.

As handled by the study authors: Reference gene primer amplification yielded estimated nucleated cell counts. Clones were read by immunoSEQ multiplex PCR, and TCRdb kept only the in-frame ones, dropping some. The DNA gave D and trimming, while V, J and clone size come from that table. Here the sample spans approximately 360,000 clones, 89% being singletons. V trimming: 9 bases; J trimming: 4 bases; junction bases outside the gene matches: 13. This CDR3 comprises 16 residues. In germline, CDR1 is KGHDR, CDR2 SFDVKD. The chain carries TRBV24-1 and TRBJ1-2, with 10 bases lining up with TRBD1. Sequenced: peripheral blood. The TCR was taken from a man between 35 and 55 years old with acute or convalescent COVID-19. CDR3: CATQSRDRGRRYGYTF. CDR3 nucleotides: TGTGCCACCCAGTCCCGGGACAGGGGAAGGCGCTATGGCTACACCTTC.